One sample yielded the 25 T cell receptor beta chains listed below, sequenced in a study of CD8+ T cells in alopecia areata. Extracted from the samples, RNA was reverse transcribed into cDNA to serve as the sequencing template. Only in-frame clones appear in the TCRdb table, and some are missing; sequencing was by immunoSEQ multiplex PCR. Of some 160,000 clones listed, roughly 60% were seen once; the top ten hold 30% to 45%. Specimen: CD8+ T cells sorted from blood. The origin of the receptors is a human donor in good health.

V usage is TRBV7-8 and J usage is TRBJ2-5; D uncertain. CDR1 is SGHVS, CDR2 FQNEAQ, per germline. This CDR3 is built from 12 residues. Deletions cut 1 base from V and 6 bases from J, with 6 bases between. Here the CDR3 reads CASSLGDKTQYF. The CDR3 DNA sequence: TGTGCCAGCAGCTTAGGCGACAAGACCCAGTACTTC.

The gene calls are TRBV29-1 and TRBJ2-4; 10 nucleotides agree with TRBD1. The J segment lost 1 base and the V segment lost 6 bases, leaving 0 bases of the junction unmatched. This CDR3 region has 13 residues. Germline V gene lookup returns CDR1 SQVTM and CDR2 ANQGSEA. The CDR3 here is CSVGQGAKNIQYF. CDR3 in DNA: TGCAGCGTGGGACAGGGGGCCAAAAACATTCAGTACTTC.

V usage is TRBV9 and J usage is TRBJ2-5, with D unresolved. With the DNA end fitting TRBJ2-7 better, the J assignment may be wrong. The V gene's germline CDR1 is SGDLS and CDR2 YYNGEE. This CDR3 contains 16 residues. This chain's CDR3 is CASSVALDGRGGEQYF. In nucleotides, the CDR3 is TGTGCCAGCAGCGTAGCTCTGGACGGGCGAGGTGGCGAGCAGTACTTC.

Here the CDR3 reads CASGRTSVSDEQFF. For the CDR3, the DNA is TGTGCCAGCGGACGGACTAGCGTCTCCGATGAGCAGTTCTTC. The genes are TRBV6-5 and TRBJ2-1, with 9 bases identical to TRBD2. Germline V lookup: CDR1 MNHEY, CDR2 SVGAGI. CDR3 length equals 14 residues. With V trimmed by 8 bases and J by 8 bases, 10 bases remained unmatched.

Comment on this clone: The germline gene is not matched at one end of the junction; a read error may be the cause. This chain connects TRBV10-2 to TRBJ1-2; D is uncertain. From germline, CDR1 is WSHSY and CDR2 SAAADI. CDR3 size: 11 residues. The CDR3 DNA reads as TGTGCCAGCACTGTTCAGGAAGGCTACACCTTC. Its protein is CASTVQEGYTF.

The chain joins TRBV5-6 to TRBJ2-7; 7 bases fit TRBD1. Per germline, CDR1 SGHDT and CDR2 YYEEEE. The CDR3 has 12 residues. The ends lost 3 bases at V and 4 bases at J; junction bases unmatched: 1. In DNA form, the CDR3 reads TGTGCCAGCAGCTCGGGACAGTACGAGCAGTACTTC. Its protein is CASSSGQYEQYF.

This rearrangement joins TRBV7-2 to TRBJ2-1, with 12 bases that match TRBD1. Germline trimming cut 6 bases from V and 6 bases from J; bases unmatched to any gene: 9. Looked up from germline, CDR1 is SGHTA and CDR2 is FQGNSA. This CDR3 region has 16 residues. This CDR3 reads CASSYTGTGGFNEQFF. CDR3 nucleotide sequence: TGTGCCAGCAGTTATACCGGGACAGGGGGCTTCAATGAGCAGTTCTTC.

This clone has a single count. The genes are TRBV15 and TRBJ1-1, with D uncertain. Germline values: CDR1 LNHNV, CDR2 YYDKDF (reference sequence). V lost 5 bases to trimming and J lost 0 bases, with 7 bases between them. This CDR3 is built from 13 residues. DNA for the CDR3: TGTGCCACCAGCGGCTCCATGAACACTGAAGCTTTCTTT. Translation gives CATSGSMNTEAFF.

This rearrangement joins TRBV9 to TRBJ1-4; a possible D gene is TRBD1 (5 bases). CDR1 is SGDLS and CDR2 is YYNGEE in the germline V gene. V was shortened by 0 bases and J by 1 base, with 10 bases between the two germline ends. This CDR3 contains 16 residues. The CDR3 protein is CASSVVSDRTNEKLFF. The CDR3 DNA reads as TGTGCCAGCAGCGTAGTGAGCGACAGAACTAATGAAAAACTGTTTTTT.

The chain is built from TRBV13 and TRBJ2-5; perhaps TRBD2 as D (6 bases). The CDR3 length is 15 residues. Germline-derived CDR1 and CDR2 are PRHDT and FYEKMQ (reference sequence). Trimming removed 1 base at V and 3 bases at J, with 12 bases between. CDR3 residues: CASSLAGTSKETQYF. The CDR3, as DNA: TGTGCCAGCAGCTTAGCCGGGACTTCGAAAGAGACCCAGTACTTC.

The V call is TRBV27, the J call TRBJ2-2, with D unresolved. The CDR3 consists of 13 residues. Germline CDR1 reads MNHEY; CDR2 reads SMNVEV (reference sequence). V gave up 3 bases and J gave up 5 bases, with 7 bases separating them. CDR3: CASSFALTGELFF. The CDR3 DNA reads as TGTGCCAGCAGTTTCGCCCTTACCGGGGAGCTGTTTTTT.

This chain links TRBV23-1 with TRBJ1-1; D unclear. TRBV23-1 is classed as an ORF, of uncertain function. With 8 bases removed from V and 7 bases from J, the gap between germline ends came to 17 bases. This CDR3 spans 13 amino acids. The CDR3 DNA reads as TGCGCCAGCCCTCCTCTCCCAAGGGATGAAGCTTTCTTT. Translated: CASPPLPRDEAFF.

The chain joins TRBV27 to TRBJ2-7; D possibly corresponds to TRBD2 (6 bases). Per the germline V gene, CDR1 is MNHEY and CDR2 is SMNVEV (reference sequence). The germline V and J ends were trimmed by 5 bases and 2 bases, with 13 bases remaining between them. The length of the CDR3 is 14 residues. CDR3 DNA sequence: TGTGCCAGCAGTATCGGGACTCCGGCCTACGAGCAGTACTTC. Protein sequence: CASSIGTPAYEQYF.

Note on this clone: Other DNA variants within this sample encode the same CDR3. This chain connects TRBV29-1 to TRBJ2-1; D is undetermined. V was pared by 1 base and J by 4 bases, with 5 bases between. CDR1 SQVTM and CDR2 ANQGSEA come from the germline V gene. The CDR3 is made up of 12 amino acids. CDR3: CSVEGRYNEQFF. CDR3 DNA: TGCAGCGTTGAAGGGCGGTACAATGAGCAGTTCTTC.

The table lists this clone with a count of one. V usage is TRBV30 and J usage is TRBJ2-7, with D tentatively TRBD2 (6 bases). Per the germline V gene, CDR1 is GTSNPN and CDR2 is SVGIG (reference sequence). The CDR3 is made up of 14 amino acids. Deletions cut 3 bases from V and 6 bases from J, with 18 bases between. The CDR3 DNA follows: TGTGCCTGGAGAGGGGTAGGGCAGGAGGGCGAGCAGTACTTC. The encoded protein is CAWRGVGQEGEQYF.

This clone was observed a few times. This chain uses TRBV14 with TRBJ2-5; D uncertain. Germline CDR1 and CDR2: SGHDN and FVKESK. The CDR3 contains 13 residues. V was shortened by 0 bases and J by 2 bases, with 4 bases between the two germline ends. The CDR3 here is CASSQDRQETQYF. The CDR3 DNA reads TGTGCCAGCAGCCAAGACAGACAAGAGACCCAGTACTTC.

The V gene is TRBV29-1, the J gene TRBJ2-2, with 8 bases fitting TRBD2. After removal of 5 bases from V and 4 bases from J, the junction contained 12 bases not matched to a gene. The length of the CDR3 is 16 residues. Germline V CDR1 and CDR2: SQVTM, ANQGSEA. CDR3 nucleotide sequence: TGCAGCGTTTGGGGGAGGAGCGGGAGTACCACCGGGGAGCTGTTTTTT. This sequence encodes CSVWGRSGSTTGELFF.

The chain carries TRBV11-2 and TRBJ2-7; no clear D gene. Germline loops: CDR1 SGHAT, CDR2 FQNNGV. V gave up 1 base and J gave up 3 bases, with 10 bases separating them. This CDR3 spans 14 amino acids. The CDR3: CASSLAQENYEQYF. DNA for the CDR3: TGTGCCAGCAGCTTAGCCCAGGAAAACTACGAGCAGTACTTC.

The rearrangement joins TRBV10-2 to TRBJ1-1; D call uncertain. CDR3 length: 11 amino acids. V was cut by 7 bases and J by 4 bases, with 7 bases left in between. Germline-derived CDR1 and CDR2 are WSHSY and SAAADI. This CDR3 is CASIRGTEAFF. The CDR3 DNA follows: TGCGCCAGCATACGGGGCACTGAAGCTTTCTTT.

This clone appeared a few times. The rearrangement uses TRBV7-9 and TRBJ1-2; D is uncertain. Germline CDR1 is SEHNR and CDR2 is FQNEAQ (reference sequence). The CDR3 consists of 16 residues. Trimming removed 4 bases at V and 4 bases at J, with 19 bases between. CDR3 residues: CASSSPVGPAGYGYTF. DNA for the CDR3: TGTGCCAGCAGCTCCCCCGTTGGGCCCGCTGGCTATGGCTACACCTTC. The full variable domain, with the rest looked up from reference TRBV7-9 and TRBJ1-2, is DTGVSQNPRHKITKRGQNVTFRCDPISEHNRLYWYRQTLGQGPEFLTYFQNEAQLEKSRLLSDRFSAERPKGSFSTLEIQRTEQGDSAMYLCASSSPVGPAGYGYTFGSGTRLTVV.

CDR3 nucleotide sequence: TGTGCCATTAAACCGGGACATCCCTACGAGCAGTACTTC. Protein sequence: CAIKPGHPYEQYF. The J gene is TRBJ2-7, the V gene TRBV10-3; the D gene is possibly TRBD1 (6 bases). With 9 bases removed from V and 2 bases from J, the gap between germline ends came to 14 bases. CDR1 and CDR2 from the germline V gene are ENHRY and SYGVKD. This CDR3 comprises 13 residues.

The gene calls are TRBV25-1 and TRBJ1-1; D ambiguous. Trimming took 1 base from V and 1 from J, leaving 7 bases between them. Germline values: CDR1 MGHDK, CDR2 SYGVNS. The CDR3 consists of 14 residues. The CDR3 spells CASSEWAGNTEAFF. CDR3 bases: TGTGCCAGCAGTGAATGGGCGGGGAACACTGAAGCTTTCTTT. The variable domain in full, with the rest retrieved from reference TRBV25-1 and TRBJ1-1, is EADIYQTPRYLVIGTGKKITLECSQTMGHDKMYWYQQDPGMELHLIHYSYGVNSTEKGDLSSESTVSRIRTEHFPLTLESARPSHTSQYLCASSEWAGNTEAFFGQGTRLTVV.

This chain links TRBV29-1 with TRBJ2-1; perhaps TRBD2 as D (5 bases). This CDR3 region has 12 residues. Trimming took 3 bases from V and 7 from J, leaving 10 bases between them. Germline CDR1 reads SQVTM; CDR2 reads ANQGSEA. The CDR3 nucleotides read TGCAGCGTTGAGGGGAGTCCAAATGAGCAGTTCTTC. Residues: CSVEGSPNEQFF.

This chain uses TRBV14 with TRBJ2-7; tentatively, D is TRBD2 (6 bases). CDR1 is SGHDN, CDR2 FVKESK, per germline. Between the trimmed V and J ends, which lost 2 bases and 4 bases, there was a span of 18 bases. CDR3 length equals 16 residues. CDR3 amino acids: CASSQPDSYGGYEQYF. The DNA of the CDR3 is TGTGCCAGCAGCCAACCTGACAGTTACGGGGGATACGAGCAGTACTTC.

The chain uses TRBV6-5 and TRBJ2-1, with 10 bases identical to TRBD2. Per the germline V gene, CDR1 is MNHEY and CDR2 is SVGAGI. After removal of 4 bases from V and 9 bases from J, the junction contained 9 bases not matched to a gene. CDR3 length equals 15 residues. As DNA, the CDR3 is TGTGCCAGCAGTTTTGGACTAGCGGCTAGTAGTGAGCAGTTCTTC. It codes for CASSFGLAASSEQFF.